Below are 32 T cell receptor beta chains sequenced from a single sample in a study of blood T cells in healthy people across ages (dated by TCRdb to the mid-2010s). The library was generated by 5' RACE. The sequencing machine was an Illumina HiSeq 2500. A second roughly 6 to 12 cycle PCR used a sample-barcoded 5' primer and a J-beta primer mix. TCRdb ran its own pipeline on the public reads, namely fastp trimming at Q25 and MiXCR clone calling, and kept in-frame beta chains. CDR3 protein sequences are deduplicated, and each keeps its most common genes and DNA. The sample table holds 550,000 to 600,000 distinct CDR3 sequences, of which less than 60% were seen once. The ten most abundant clones make up just under 25% of the sample. Material: blood. These receptors came from a man at least 80 years old in good health.

This clonotype was recorded a few times. This sequence joins TRBV20-1 and TRBJ2-4; possibly TRBD2 for D (6 bases). The CDR3 loop spans 14 amino acids. The V end was cut by 5 bases, the J end by 0 bases, with 11 bases between. In germline, CDR1 is DFQATT, CDR2 SNEGSKA (reference sequence). The DNA for the CDR3 is TGCAGTGCTGGGGACTTATTAGCCAAAAACATTCAGTACTTC. This sequence encodes CSAGDLLAKNIQYF.

This clonotype was counted a few times. This may come from a read error, since a much larger clone is one base off. The V and J genes are TRBV6-6 and TRBJ2-4; maybe TRBD1 (5 bases). The germline V gene has CDR1 MNHNY and CDR2 SVGAGI (reference sequence). V shed 5 bases and J shed 8 bases, with 16 bases lying between them. The CDR3 is 14 amino acids. The CDR3 here is CASSDNAGLDIQYF. The CDR3 nucleotides are TGTGCCAGCAGTGACAACGCAGGGTTAGACATTCAGTACTTC.

This rearrangement joins TRBV7-2 to TRBJ2-3, with 10 bases that match TRBD2. The ends lost 2 bases at V and 4 bases at J; junction bases unmatched: 9. Germline CDR1 and CDR2: SGHTA and FQGNSA. The CDR3 runs to 17 residues. CDR3 DNA: TGTGCCAGCAGCTTATCTGGTAGCGGGAGGCTCCCAGATACGCAGTATTTT. This encodes CASSLSGSGRLPDTQYF.

V is TRBV7-8 and J is TRBJ2-1, with D uncertain. This CDR3 region has 17 residues. From germline, CDR1 is SGHVS and CDR2 FQNEAQ. V lost 1 base, J lost 0 bases, and 13 bases lay in between. CDR3 coding DNA: TGTGCCAGCAGCTTAGGGGCTGGGGATGCCTCCTACAATGAGCAGTTCTTC. Encoded protein: CASSLGAGDASYNEQFF.

This clonotype was detected a few times. The rearrangement uses TRBV5-1 and TRBJ2-1; 14 positions match TRBD2. V was pared by 4 bases and J by 1 base, with 4 bases of the junction left unmatched. The CDR3 consists of 17 residues. Per the germline V gene, CDR1 is SGHRS and CDR2 is YFSETQ. CDR3 region: CASSPRTSGRSYNEQFF. CDR3 nucleotide sequence: TGCGCCAGCAGCCCACGGACTAGCGGGAGGTCCTACAATGAGCAGTTCTTC.

This sequence joins TRBV29-1 and TRBJ1-2; 10 bases are a match to TRBD1. The J segment lost 4 bases and the V segment lost 4 bases, leaving 6 bases of the junction unmatched. CDR3 length equals 14 residues. Germline V CDR1 and CDR2: SQVTM, ANQGSEA. The CDR3 reads CSVGWDRGGYGYTF. The CDR3, as DNA: TGCAGCGTTGGGTGGGACAGGGGCGGCTATGGCTACACCTTC. The variable domain in full, completed from reference TRBV29-1 and TRBJ1-2, reads SAVISQKPSRDICQRGTSLTIQCQVDSQVTMMFWYRQQPGQSLTLIATANQGSEATYESGFVIDKFPISRPNLTFSTLTVSNMSPEDSSIYLCSVGWDRGGYGYTFGSGTRLTVV.

The chain recombines TRBV5-1 with TRBJ1-1; D unresolved. Germline assignment: CDR1 SGHRS and CDR2 YFSETQ. V was clipped by 3 bases and J by 3 bases, with 9 bases between them. CDR3 length: 13 amino acids. This CDR3 reads CASSSAGDTEAFF. For the CDR3, the DNA is TGCGCCAGCAGCTCCGCTGGGGACACTGAAGCTTTCTTT.

CDR3 in DNA: TGCAGTGCTCGACAGGCCGTGGTCTATGGCTACACCTTC. Translated: CSARQAVVYGYTF. The rearrangement joins TRBV20-1 to TRBJ1-2; possibly TRBD1 for D (6 bases). The CDR3 runs 13 residues. The germline gives CDR1 DFQATT, CDR2 SNEGSKA (reference sequence). The V end lost 5 bases, the J end lost 4 bases, and 14 bases lay between the germline ends.

The chain combines TRBV9 with TRBJ2-1; TRBD2 agrees at 13 bases. CDR3 length equals 15 residues. Germline V CDR1 and CDR2: SGDLS, YYNGEE. Trimming at V came to 10 bases and at J to 5 bases, leaving 9 bases not matched to a gene. The CDR3 nucleotides are TGTGCCGCTTACTCCGGGACTAGCGGGAACAATGAGCAGTTCTTC. Translated: CAAYSGTSGNNEQFF.

The chain joins TRBV7-2 to TRBJ2-7; TRBD1 agrees at 7 bases. Looked up from germline, CDR1 is SGHTA and CDR2 is FQGNSA. CDR3 size: 15 residues. V was pared by 0 bases and J by 3 bases, with 5 bases of the junction left unmatched. The CDR3 is CASSLAPGQHYEQYF. CDR3 sequence (DNA): TGTGCCAGCAGCTTAGCGCCGGGACAGCACTACGAGCAGTACTTC.

The chain recombines TRBV11-2 with TRBJ2-1; D is unresolved. Germline values: CDR1 SGHAT, CDR2 FQNNGV. With 0 bases removed from V and 6 bases from J, the gap between germline ends came to 6 bases. The CDR3 is 13 residues long. CDR3 sequence reads: CASSLEVFNEQFF. The CDR3 coding sequence is TGTGCCAGCAGCTTAGAGGTGTTCAATGAGCAGTTCTTC.

The chain has TRBV21-1 and TRBJ1-5. TRBV21-1 corresponds to a pseudogene. This CDR3 contains 16 residues. The CDR3 region is CASRSYSEYSNQPQHF. DNA for the CDR3: TGTGCCAGCAGAAGTTACAGTGAATATAGCAATCAGCCCCAGCATTTT.

This clonotype appeared once. The chain carries TRBV28 and TRBJ2-1; 7 nucleotides align to TRBD1. Germline V gene sequence: CDR1 MDHEN, CDR2 SYDVKM. The J segment lost 9 bases and the V segment lost 2 bases, leaving 10 bases of the junction unmatched. This CDR3 spans 15 amino acids. The CDR3, as DNA: TGTGCCAGCAGTTTAGGAAGGGGGCGTCTCGTTGAGCAGTTCTTC. Translating it yields CASSLGRGRLVEQFF.

This chain connects TRBV7-2 to TRBJ2-7; D remains ambiguous. This CDR3 has 11 residues. Per the germline V gene, CDR1 is SGHTA and CDR2 is FQGNSA. The CDR3, as DNA: TGTGGCGTCAGGAGCTCCTACGAGCAGTACTTC. Amino acid sequence: CGVRSSYEQYF.

The chain uses TRBV12-3 or TRBV12-4 and TRBJ2-5; 7 positions match TRBD2. V was clipped by 6 bases and J by 4 bases; unmatched bases: 8. The length of the CDR3 is 14 residues. CDR3 region: CASRPREFGETQYF. Here the CDR3 DNA reads TGTGCCAGCAGACCGCGGGAGTTTGGAGAGACCCAGTACTTC.

The chain combines TRBV20-1 with TRBJ1-2, with D possibly being TRBD1 (6 bases). The germline CDR1 and CDR2 sequences are DFQATT and SNEGSKA (reference sequence). CDR3 length equals 15 residues. Between the trimmed V and J ends, which lost 2 bases and 1 base, there was a span of 14 bases. CDR3 bases: TGCAGTGCTAGATCACAGGGATATTTTAACTATGGCTACACCTTC. This gives the protein CSARSQGYFNYGYTF.

The J gene is TRBJ2-4, the V gene TRBV20-1; the D gene is possibly TRBD2 (6 bases). The assigned J gene may be wrong: the sequence end matches TRBJ2-7 better. The CDR3 is made up of 14 amino acids. Germline CDR1 is DFQATT and CDR2 is SNEGSKA (reference sequence). CDR3 amino acids: CSAPPYLGGNEQYF. Here the CDR3 DNA reads TGCAGTGCTCCACCTTACCTGGGAGGTAACGAGCAGTACTTC.

CDR3 DNA sequence: TGCGCCAGCAGTCCGAGCGGGCTTAGCACAGATACGCAGTATTTT. It translates to CASSPSGLSTDTQYF. The chain has TRBV4-3 and TRBJ2-3; TRBD2 is a possible D gene (6 bases). V lost 6 bases to trimming and J lost 0 bases, with 13 bases between them. The CDR3 length is 15 residues. Germline values: CDR1 LGHNA, CDR2 YSLEER.

V and J are TRBV7-9 and TRBJ2-6; no clear D. Germline V gene data show CDR1 as SEHNR and CDR2 as FQNEAQ (reference sequence). Trimming took off 1 base at V and 4 bases at J, with 8 bases between the two ends. The CDR3 extends over 15 amino acids. DNA of the CDR3: TGTGCCAGCAGCTTAGGGAGCCTCGGGGCCAACGTCCTGACTTTC. It encodes CASSLGSLGANVLTF. The full variable domain, in which reference TRBV7-9 and TRBJ2-6 provide the parts outside the CDR3, is DTGVSQNPRHKITKRGQNVTFRCDPISEHNRLYWYRQTLGQGPEFLTYFQNEAQLEKSRLLSDRFSAERPKGSFSTLEIQRTEQGDSAMYLCASSLGSLGANVLTFGAGSRLTVL.

This sequence joins TRBV7-2 and TRBJ2-7, with D unclear. With 2 bases removed from V and 7 bases from J, the gap between germline ends came to 9 bases. The CDR3 is 12 residues long. Germline V gene sequence: CDR1 SGHTA, CDR2 FQGNSA. CDR3 sequence: CASSLQWPEQYF. CDR3 coding DNA: TGTGCCAGCAGCTTACAATGGCCTGAGCAGTACTTC.

The gene calls are TRBV14 and TRBJ1-6; 8 nucleotides align to TRBD1. The CDR3 loop spans 15 amino acids. The germline V gene has CDR1 SGHDN and CDR2 FVKESK. The J segment lost 6 bases and the V segment lost 5 bases, leaving 6 bases of the junction unmatched. The CDR3 DNA reads as TGTGCCAGCAGCGGTGGACAGGGAATTAATTCACCCCTCCACTTT. Amino acids: CASSGGQGINSPLHF. The variable domain in full, completed from reference TRBV14 and TRBJ1-6, reads EAGVTQFPSHSVIEKGQTVTLRCDPISGHDNLYWYRRVMGKEIKFLLHFVKESKQDESGMPNNRFLAERTGGTYSTLKVQPAELEDSGVYFCASSGGQGINSPLHFGNGTRLTVT.

In its sample, this clonotype was seen a few times. This sequence joins TRBV27 and TRBJ1-1, with TRBD1 identical over 7 bases. The CDR3 totals 14 residues. J lost 3 bases, V lost 4 bases, and 5 bases had no gene match. CDR1 is MNHEY and CDR2 is SMNVEV in the germline V gene (reference sequence). The CDR3 DNA sequence: TGTGCCAGCAGTTGGTCAGGGGGGGACACTGAAGCTTTCTTT. This encodes CASSWSGGDTEAFF.

The J gene is TRBJ2-5, the V gene TRBV7-2, with 13 nucleotides matching TRBD2. Trimming at V came to 3 bases and at J to 11 bases, leaving 12 bases not matched to a gene. The CDR3 runs 16 residues. Germline V lookup: CDR1 SGHTA, CDR2 FQGNSA. The CDR3 DNA reads TGTGCCAGCAGCTTGGGACTAGCGGGAATCGGCAATGAGCAGTACTTC. It yields the protein CASSLGLAGIGNEQYF.

This sequence joins TRBV6-2 or TRBV6-3 and TRBJ2-5; the match to TRBD1 covers 12 bases. Per germline, CDR1 MNHEY and CDR2 SVGEGT. This CDR3 has 16 residues. V lost 7 bases, J lost 4 bases, and 10 bases stayed unmatched. The DNA for the CDR3 is TGTGCCAGCACCCGCTGGGGACAGGGGGCCTCAGAGACCCAGTACTTC. The encoded protein is CASTRWGQGASETQYF.

This clonotype was observed at least ten times. V gene TRBV6-6 combines with J gene TRBJ1-5; D perhaps matches TRBD1 (5 bases). Deletions cut 7 bases from V and 7 bases from J, with 14 bases between. Germline V gene data show CDR1 as MNHNY and CDR2 as SVGAGI (reference sequence). CDR3 length: 13 amino acids. The CDR3 DNA sequence: TGTGCCAGCACTCAAGGGGCAGGGCAGCCCCAGCATTTT. This gives the protein CASTQGAGQPQHF.

J is TRBJ1-2 and V is TRBV7-9; D not certain. This CDR3 has 13 residues. V was pared by 1 base and J by 9 bases, with 12 bases between. From germline, CDR1 is SEHNR and CDR2 FQNEAQ (reference sequence). CDR3 in amino acids: CASSLEVDSRYTF. CDR3 sequence (DNA): TGTGCCAGCAGCTTAGAAGTAGACTCCCGCTACACCTTC.

This rearrangement joins TRBV9 to TRBJ2-5, with a tentative D call TRBD1 (7 bases). The V end lost 0 bases, the J end lost 2 bases, and 20 bases lay between the germline ends. The CDR3 has 18 amino acids. Germline V gives CDR1 SGDLS, CDR2 YYNGEE. The CDR3 coding sequence is TGTGCCAGCAGCGTAGAGGATCGGGCAGGGGGGAAACAAGAGACCCAGTACTTC. Translation gives CASSVEDRAGGKQETQYF.

This rearrangement joins TRBV5-1 to TRBJ2-5; no reliable D call. This CDR3 has 16 residues. The ends were cut back, 0 bases at V and 5 bases at J, with 17 bases in the middle. Germline CDR1 and CDR2: SGHRS and YFSETQ. CDR3 amino acids: CASSLAYIPTRETQYF. The CDR3 DNA sequence: TGCGCCAGCAGCTTGGCCTACATCCCCACCCGGGAGACCCAGTACTTC.

V is TRBV6-2 or TRBV6-3 and J is TRBJ2-3; D unclear. The CDR3 has 13 residues. The V end lost 7 bases, the J end lost 2 bases, and 10 bases lay between the germline ends. From germline, CDR1 is MNHEY and CDR2 SVGEGT. The CDR3 spells CASKGSYTDTQYF. CDR3 DNA sequence: TGTGCCAGCAAGGGCTCGTACACAGATACGCAGTATTTT.

At least ten counts were recorded for this clonotype. The rearrangement joins TRBV7-2 to TRBJ2-7; D unclear. The CDR3 spans 14 residues. V was cut by 2 bases and J by 9 bases, with 17 bases left in between. CDR1 and CDR2 (germline): SGHTA, FQGNSA. This CDR3 reads CASSLNADGFGQYF. The CDR3 DNA is TGTGCCAGCAGCTTAAACGCGGACGGGTTCGGGCAGTACTTC. Full variable domain (rest looked up from reference TRBV7-2 and TRBJ2-7): GAGVSQSPSNKVTEKGKDVELRCDPISGHTALYWYRQSLGQGLEFLIYFQGNSAPDKSGLPSDRFSAERTGGSVSTLTIQRTQQEDSAVYLCASSLNADGFGQYFGPGTRLTVT.

This clonotype was seen a handful of times. The V gene is TRBV20-1, the J gene TRBJ1-2; D remains ambiguous. The CDR3 covers 12 residues. In germline, CDR1 is DFQATT, CDR2 SNEGSKA (reference sequence). V lost 3 bases, J lost 2 bases, and 7 bases lay in between. The CDR3: CSAREQNYGYTF. The CDR3 nucleotides read TGCAGTGCTAGGGAGCAAAACTATGGCTACACCTTC.

This chain links TRBV7-9 with TRBJ2-1; 9 bases match TRBD1. The V and J ends lost 5 bases and 7 bases, in that order; junction bases with no gene match: 9. This CDR3 contains 15 residues. Germline CDR1 SEHNR, CDR2 FQNEAQ (reference sequence). The CDR3 DNA is TGTGCCAGCAGCCTGACAGGGGGGGCCTTGAATGAGCAGTTCTTC. Its protein is CASSLTGGALNEQFF.